Listed below are T cell receptor beta chains from one sample, sequenced in a study of T-cell reconstitution after alpha-beta-depleted transplantation in children. TCRdb processed the PCR reads anew with MiXCR; each CDR3 protein has one entry. This sample has about 980,000 distinct CDR3 sequences; about 29% occur once, and the top ten carry 28%. Material: PBMCs, mostly from graft donor cells, obtained 360 days after TCRalphabeta/CD19-depleted stem cell transplant. The receptors derive from a boy in the first two years of life who had a stem cell transplant for SCID, so the T cells may come from the graft donor. Both conserved end residues are part of each CDR3. The D gene is left open where the match is weak. Rows may omit the clone size; those that give it use once, few, many or a size class.

d_call j_call v_call clone_size cdr3_aa cdr3_nt
- TRBJ1-5 TRBV16 - CASSQSGGGKPQHF TGTGCCAGCAGCCAATCAGGGGGGGGAAAGCCCCAGCATTTT
- TRBJ2-1 TRBV4-3 - CASSLVRGDYNEQFF TGCGCCAGCAGCCTTGTCCGGGGAGATTACAATGAGCAGTTCTTC
- TRBJ1-4 TRBV29-1 - CSALGIEKLFF TGCAGCGCATTAGGGATCGAAAAACTGTTTTTT
- TRBJ1-4 TRBV5-1 few CASTLGEGGEKLFF TGCGCCAGCACCCTGGGGGAGGGCGGTGAAAAACTGTTTTTT
TRBD2 TRBJ2-1 TRBV4-3 - CASSQLPSGGEHEQFF TGCGCCAGCAGCCAACTTCCTAGCGGGGGGGAACATGAGCAGTTCTTC
- TRBJ1-3 TRBV11-2 - CASSLGSLGNTIYF TGTGCCAGCAGCTTGGGGAGCCTAGGAAACACCATATATTTT
- TRBJ2-3 TRBV6-1 - CASSSPGGQGRTDTQYF TGTGCCAGCAGCTCCCCGGGCGGGCAGGGAAGGACAGATACGCAGTATTTT
- TRBJ1-4 TRBV28 - CASSRSRLTNEKLFF TGTGCCAGCAGCCGCAGCCGACTAACTAATGAAAAACTGTTTTTT
- TRBJ2-1 TRBV12-3/TRBV12-4 few CASSPVIQYYLYNEQFF TGTGCCAGCAGCCCGGTTATACAATACTATTTATACAATGAGCAGTTCTTC
TRBD2 TRBJ2-1 TRBV7-2 many CASSLAIWLAGDNEQFF TGTGCCAGCAGCTTAGCGATATGGCTAGCGGGGGACAATGAGCAGTTCTTC
- TRBJ1-1 TRBV7-6 - CASSTPTGTEAFF TGTGCCAGCAGCACGCCCACAGGGACTGAAGCTTTCTTT
TRBD2 TRBJ2-2 TRBV5-6 - CASSWVAGESTGELFF TGTGCCAGCAGCTGGGTAGCGGGGGAAAGCACCGGGGAGCTGTTTTTT
- TRBJ1-6 TRBV4-2 few CASSQEGRSSYNSPLHF TGTGCCAGCAGCCAAGAGGGCAGGAGCTCCTATAATTCACCCCTCCACTTT
- TRBJ1-6 TRBV5-1 few CASSLANQGPNSPLHF TGCGCCAGCAGCTTGGCCAACCAGGGACCTAATTCACCCCTCCACTTT
- TRBJ1-2 TRBV5-1 - CASSLDTRVYGYTF TGCGCCAGCAGCTTGGACACTAGAGTCTATGGCTACACCTTC
TRBD1 TRBJ2-2 TRBV12-3/TRBV12-4 few CASSLRTGWRTGELFF TGTGCCAGCAGTCTCCGGACAGGGTGGCGCACCGGGGAGCTGTTTTTT
- TRBJ2-5 TRBV12-3/TRBV12-4 few CASIRGKGMTQYF TGTGCCAGCATCCGAGGGAAGGGAATGACCCAGTACTTC
TRBD1 TRBJ2-2 TRBV5-1 few CASSLQGTGTGELFF TGCGCCAGCAGCCTGCAGGGGACAGGGACCGGGGAGCTGTTTTTT
TRBD2 TRBJ2-3 TRBV6-2/TRBV6-3 few CASSSRTSGSYATSTDTQYF TGTGCCAGCAGTTCTAGGACTAGCGGGAGTTACGCCACTAGCACAGATACGCAGTATTTT
TRBD1 TRBJ2-5 TRBV5-1 - CASDDRGKETQYF TGCGCCAGTGACGACAGGGGGAAGGAGACCCAGTACTTC
- TRBJ1-2 TRBV10-3 few CAISVQAGYGYTF TGTGCCATCAGTGTCCAGGCTGGCTATGGCTACACCTTC
- TRBJ2-1 TRBV12-3/TRBV12-4 few CASSFEGLRTSEQFF TGTGCCAGCAGTTTTGAGGGGCTGAGGACAAGTGAGCAGTTCTTC
TRBD2 TRBJ2-3 TRBV9 - CASSAPTSGTDTQYF TGTGCCAGCAGCGCCCCGACTAGCGGAACAGATACGCAGTATTTT
- TRBJ2-7 TRBV12-3/TRBV12-4 - CASSLGVIATEQYF TGTGCCAGCAGTTTAGGGGTCATAGCGACCGAGCAGTACTTC
- TRBJ2-5 TRBV4-2 - CASSQESRAETQYF TGTGCCAGCAGCCAAGAGTCCAGGGCCGAGACCCAGTACTTC
- TRBJ2-3 TRBV15 - CATSREVPDPGRRNTDTQYF TGTGCCACCAGCAGAGAGGTCCCGGATCCGGGTCGACGGAACACAGATACGCAGTATTTT
TRBD1 TRBJ2-2 TRBV19 - CASSATGGTGELFF TGTGCCAGTAGCGCGACAGGGGGCACCGGGGAGCTGTTTTTT
TRBD1 TRBJ1-2 TRBV5-4 - CASSWAGQAYGYTF TGTGCCAGCAGCTGGGCCGGACAGGCATATGGCTACACCTTC
- TRBJ2-3 TRBV6-2/TRBV6-3 - CASSYGKQFSTDTQYF TGTGCCAGCAGTTACGGGAAGCAGTTTAGCACAGATACGCAGTATTTT
TRBD2 TRBJ2-2 TRBV12-3/TRBV12-4 - CASTFRTRDPSGELFF TGTGCCAGCACCTTCAGGACTAGAGACCCCTCCGGGGAGCTGTTTTTT
TRBD2 TRBJ2-2 TRBV7-2 many CASSLAAGSNTGELFF TGTGCCAGCAGCTTAGCAGCGGGGAGCAACACCGGGGAGCTGTTTTTT
- TRBJ1-5 TRBV6-2/TRBV6-3 - CASSPDRSRPQHF TGTGCCAGCAGTCCGGACCGTAGCCGCCCCCAGCATTTT
TRBD2 TRBJ2-7 TRBV6-1 - CASSPSSLAGAYEQYF TGTGCCAGCAGTCCGTCCTCACTAGCGGGGGCCTACGAGCAGTACTTC
TRBD2 TRBJ2-7 TRBV15 - CATSRGRQGLFDYEQYF TGTGCCACCAGCAGAGGTAGGCAGGGACTATTCGACTACGAGCAGTACTTC
- TRBJ2-1 TRBV28 many CASSPRDQSYNEQFF TGTGCCAGCAGTCCGCGGGACCAGTCCTACAATGAGCAGTTCTTC
- TRBJ1-5 TRBV3-1 - CASSRSGANQPQHF TGTGCCAGCAGCCGGTCAGGGGCCAATCAGCCCCAGCATTTT
TRBD1 TRBJ2-4 TRBV7-9 few CASSRNPGTGLPRTQYF TGTGCCAGCAGCCGGAATCCCGGGACAGGCCTACCTCGGACTCAGTACTTC
TRBD1 TRBJ2-7 TRBV11-2 few CASSKVGQPYEQYF TGTGCCAGCAGTAAAGTGGGACAGCCCTACGAGCAGTACTTC
- TRBJ2-3 TRBV4-3 few CASSQGTASDTQYF TGCGCCAGCAGCCAAGGTACGGCATCGGATACGCAGTATTTT
- TRBJ2-7 TRBV10-3 - CAISASYEQYF TGTGCCATCAGCGCCAGTTACGAGCAGTACTTC
- TRBJ2-7 TRBV30 - CAWSLGDAYEQYF TGTGCCTGGAGTCTCGGGGACGCCTACGAGCAGTACTTC
- TRBJ1-2 TRBV4-1 few CASSQEPANYGYTF TGCGCCAGCAGCCAAGAACCCGCTAACTATGGCTACACCTTC
- TRBJ2-6 TRBV6-5 - CASSYREGFRANVLTF TGTGCCAGCAGTTACCGCGAGGGATTTCGGGCCAACGTCCTGACTTTC